Below are 2 T cell receptor beta chains sequenced from a single sample in a study of OX40 agonist ivuxolimab in advanced cancers. Sequencing was performed with immunoSEQ multiplex PCR; in TCRdb, only in-frame clones are kept and a portion is missing. Here the sample spans 25,000 to 35,000 clones, roughly 85% being singletons. The sample in question was CD4+ or CD8+ T cells sorted from blood, obtained in a trial of the OX40 agonist ivuxolimab. Source of these receptors: an adult with an advanced solid tumor such as melanoma, head and neck, liver or kidney cancer.

Here the CDR3 DNA reads TGTGCCAGCAGGCGACTAGCGGGGGGAACGCATGAGCAGTTCTTC. Amino acid sequence: CASRRLAGGTHEQFF. The chain has TRBV28 and TRBJ2-1, with 13 bases lining up with TRBD2. Germline lookup yields CDR1 MDHEN and CDR2 SYDVKM. The CDR3 contains 15 residues. V was pared by 6 bases and J by 8 bases, with 7 bases of the junction left unmatched.

The gene calls are TRBV4-1 and TRBJ1-5, with TRBD1 as a possible D gene (6 bases). The germline V gene encodes CDR1 MGHRA and CDR2 YSYEKL. This CDR3 is built from 17 residues. Trimming stripped 0 bases from V and 0 bases from J, with 12 bases between. The CDR3 DNA reads TGCGCCAGCAGCCAAGATCCCCGGACAGATAGCAATCAGCCCCAGCATTTT. This codes for CASSQDPRTDSNQPQHF.